The entry that follows covers one TCR beta chain sequence. Being one base from a much bigger clone, this may be a read error. Template input was genomic DNA from bulk tumor (about 640 ng per sample). Biopsies, several per primary tumor and spaced far apart, were collected during surgery. Curative surgery was performed on patients who had untreated, newly diagnosed non-small cell lung cancer. This CDR3 has 15 residues. Germline CDR1 SGHDN, CDR2 FVKESK. These data are taken from a study of immune heterogeneity within non-small cell lung tumors. The wider study: Tumor histology was classified as squamous cell carcinoma in several cases, non-squamous carcinoma in ten to eleven and not otherwise specified in 1.

The TCR beta CDR3 region underwent multiplex PCR amplification with 32 V and 13 J primers. TCRdb fed the multiplex PCR reads into MiXCR, producing one record per CDR3 protein. The sample lists roughly 23,000 distinct CDR3 sequences, around a quarter occurring once. Material for sequencing was lung tumor tissue. The gene calls are TRBV14 and TRBJ2-1; maybe TRBD2 (7 bases). This clonotype originated in a man between 40 and 49 years old with non-small cell lung cancer. CDR3 region: CASSPGAGVSNEQCF. DNA for the CDR3: TGTGCCAGCAGCCCAGGGGCGGGAGTCTCCAATGAGCAGTGCTTC.